This TCR beta chain was observed in a study of blood T cell repertoires in COVID-19. As handled by the study authors: Estimates of nucleated cell counts were drawn from the amplification of reference gene primers. Produced via immunoSEQ multiplex PCR; TCRdb's table is partial and in-frame only. V and J calls and clone size are those listed in that table; D and trimming were worked out from the DNA. The sample contains about 300,000 clones, about nine tenths of which appear only once. Exposed enrollees had met someone with a PCR-confirmed or clinician-diagnosed COVID-19 case at some point within the 2 weeks before study entry. The CDR3 totals 12 residues. The germline V and J ends were trimmed by 7 bases and 4 bases, with 11 bases remaining between them.

The V call is TRBV12-3 or TRBV12-4, the J call TRBJ2-7; a weak D match, TRBD2 (5 bases). This clonotype originated in a woman aged 50 to 65 who had been exposed to COVID-19. The material sequenced was PBMCs or T cells enriched from blood (not recorded which). The CDR3 sequence: CASNSGGYEQYF. CDR3 bases: TGTGCCAGCAATTCGGGCGGGTACGAGCAGTACTTC.